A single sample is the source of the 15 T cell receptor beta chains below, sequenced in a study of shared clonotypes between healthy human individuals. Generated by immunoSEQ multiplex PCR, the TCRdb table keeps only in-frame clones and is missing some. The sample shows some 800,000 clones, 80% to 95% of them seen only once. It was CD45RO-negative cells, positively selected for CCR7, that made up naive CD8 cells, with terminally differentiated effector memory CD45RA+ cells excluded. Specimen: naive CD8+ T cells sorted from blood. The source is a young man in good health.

The CDR3 here is CASSQTGRLSGANVLTF. The DNA for the CDR3 is TGTGCCAGCTCCCAGACAGGGCGGTTATCTGGGGCCAACGTCCTGACTTTC. The chain joins TRBV18 to TRBJ2-6, with 7 bases aligning to TRBD1. V was clipped by 6 bases and J by 1 base; unmatched bases: 9. This CDR3 has 17 residues. Germline V gives CDR1 KGHSH, CDR2 LQKENI. The whole variable domain, filled in from reference TRBV18 and TRBJ2-6, reads NAGVMQNPRHLVRRRGQEARLRCSPMKGHSHVYWYRQLPEEGLKFMVYLQKENIIDESGMPKERFSAEFPKEGPSILRIQQVVRGDSAAYFCASSQTGRLSGANVLTFGAGSRLTVL.

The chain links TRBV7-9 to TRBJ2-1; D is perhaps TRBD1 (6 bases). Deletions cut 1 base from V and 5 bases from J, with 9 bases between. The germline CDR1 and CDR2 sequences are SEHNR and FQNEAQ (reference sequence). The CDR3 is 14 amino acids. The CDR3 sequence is CASSLVTGDNEQFF. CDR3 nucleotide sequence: TGTGCCAGCAGCTTAGTGACAGGTGACAATGAGCAGTTCTTC.

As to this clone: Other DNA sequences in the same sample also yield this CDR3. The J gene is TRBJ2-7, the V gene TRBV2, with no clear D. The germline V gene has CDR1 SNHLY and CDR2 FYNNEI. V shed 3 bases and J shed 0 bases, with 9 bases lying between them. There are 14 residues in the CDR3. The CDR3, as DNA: TGTGCCAGCAGTGAGGTCGCGAGCTCCTACGAGCAGTACTTC. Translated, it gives CASSEVASSYEQYF.

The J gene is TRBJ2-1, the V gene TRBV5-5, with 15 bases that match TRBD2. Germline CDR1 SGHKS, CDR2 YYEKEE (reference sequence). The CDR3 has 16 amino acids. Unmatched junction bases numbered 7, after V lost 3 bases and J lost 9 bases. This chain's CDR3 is CASSYPLGLAGGEQFF. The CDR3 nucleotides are TGTGCCAGCAGCTATCCGTTGGGACTAGCGGGAGGTGAGCAGTTCTTC. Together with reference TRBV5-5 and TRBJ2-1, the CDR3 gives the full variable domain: DAGVTQSPTHLIKTRGQQVTLRCSPISGHKSVSWYQQVLGQGPQFIFQYYEKEERGRGNFPDRFSARQFPNYSSELNVNALLLGDSALYLCASSYPLGLAGGEQFFGPGTRLTVL.

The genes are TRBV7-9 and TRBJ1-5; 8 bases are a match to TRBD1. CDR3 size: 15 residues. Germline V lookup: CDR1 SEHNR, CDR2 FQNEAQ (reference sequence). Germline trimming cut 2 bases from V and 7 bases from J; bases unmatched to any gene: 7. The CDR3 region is CASSLSGGAGQPQHF. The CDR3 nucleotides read TGTGCCAGCAGCTTATCAGGGGGCGCCGGACAGCCCCAGCATTTT.

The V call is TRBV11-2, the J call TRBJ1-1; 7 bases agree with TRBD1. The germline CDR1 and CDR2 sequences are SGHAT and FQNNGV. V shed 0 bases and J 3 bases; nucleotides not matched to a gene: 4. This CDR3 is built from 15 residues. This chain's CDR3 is CASSLDPGGYTEAFF. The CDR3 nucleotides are TGTGCCAGCAGCTTAGATCCAGGGGGGTACACTGAAGCTTTCTTT.

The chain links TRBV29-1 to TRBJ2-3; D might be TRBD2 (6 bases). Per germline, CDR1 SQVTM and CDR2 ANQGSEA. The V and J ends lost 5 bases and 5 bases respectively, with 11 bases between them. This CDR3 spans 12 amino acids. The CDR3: CSVWDSLDTQYF. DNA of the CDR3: TGCAGCGTTTGGGACTCCCTAGATACGCAGTATTTT.

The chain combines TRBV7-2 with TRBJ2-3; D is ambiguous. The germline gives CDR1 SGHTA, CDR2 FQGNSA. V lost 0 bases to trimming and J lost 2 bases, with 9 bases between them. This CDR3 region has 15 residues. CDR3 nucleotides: TGTGCCAGCAGCTTAGCCATGGGCCTCACAGATACGCAGTATTTT. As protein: CASSLAMGLTDTQYF.

In DNA form, the CDR3 reads TGTGCCAGCAGCTACAGACTCACCTACGAGCAGTACTTC. Translating gives CASSYRLTYEQYF. This chain joins TRBV7-2 and TRBJ2-7; D is uncertain. This CDR3 is built from 13 residues. V lost 4 bases and J 2 bases, leaving 9 bases between the germline ends. Per the germline V gene, CDR1 is SGHTA and CDR2 is FQGNSA. Supplemented by reference TRBV7-2 and TRBJ2-7, the full variable domain reads GAGVSQSPSNKVTEKGKDVELRCDPISGHTALYWYRQSLGQGLEFLIYFQGNSAPDKSGLPSDRFSAERTGGSVSTLTIQRTQQEDSAVYLCASSYRLTYEQYFGPGTRLTVT.

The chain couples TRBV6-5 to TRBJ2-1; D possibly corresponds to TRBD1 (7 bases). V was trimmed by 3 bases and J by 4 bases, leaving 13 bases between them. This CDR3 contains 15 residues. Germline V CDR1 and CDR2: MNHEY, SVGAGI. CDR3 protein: CASSYQGEVYNEQFF. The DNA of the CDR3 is TGTGCCAGCAGTTATCAGGGGGAGGTTTACAATGAGCAGTTCTTC.

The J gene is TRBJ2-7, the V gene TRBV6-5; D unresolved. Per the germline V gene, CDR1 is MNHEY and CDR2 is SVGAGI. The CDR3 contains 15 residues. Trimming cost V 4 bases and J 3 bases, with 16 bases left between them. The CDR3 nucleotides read TGTGCCAGCAGTTCCCACGCCTTGGGGTACTACGAGCAGTACTTC. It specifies CASSSHALGYYEQYF.

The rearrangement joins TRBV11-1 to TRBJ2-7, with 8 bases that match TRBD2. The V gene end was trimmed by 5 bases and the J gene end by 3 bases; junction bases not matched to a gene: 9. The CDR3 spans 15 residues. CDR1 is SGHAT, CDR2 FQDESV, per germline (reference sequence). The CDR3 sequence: CASSPAGGFIYEQYF. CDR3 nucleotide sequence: TGTGCCAGCAGCCCGGCGGGGGGCTTTATCTACGAGCAGTACTTC.

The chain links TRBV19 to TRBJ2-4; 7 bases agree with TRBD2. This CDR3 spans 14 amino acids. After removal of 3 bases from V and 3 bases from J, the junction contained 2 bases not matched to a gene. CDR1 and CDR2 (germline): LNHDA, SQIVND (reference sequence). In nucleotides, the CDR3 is TGTGCCAGTAGTATGGGGAGGGACAAAAACATTCAGTACTTC. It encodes CASSMGRDKNIQYF.

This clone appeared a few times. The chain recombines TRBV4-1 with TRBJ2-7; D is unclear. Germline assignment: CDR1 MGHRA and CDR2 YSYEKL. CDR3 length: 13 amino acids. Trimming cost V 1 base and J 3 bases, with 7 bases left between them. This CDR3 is CASSQAESYEQYF. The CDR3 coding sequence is TGCGCCAGCAGCCAAGCCGAAAGCTACGAGCAGTACTTC.

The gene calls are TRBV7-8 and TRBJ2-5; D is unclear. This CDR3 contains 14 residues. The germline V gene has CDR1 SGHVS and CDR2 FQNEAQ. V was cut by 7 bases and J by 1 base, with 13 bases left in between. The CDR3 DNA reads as TGTGCCAGCACTCCTACAGCTCTCCAAGAGACCCAGTACTTC. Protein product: CASTPTALQETQYF.